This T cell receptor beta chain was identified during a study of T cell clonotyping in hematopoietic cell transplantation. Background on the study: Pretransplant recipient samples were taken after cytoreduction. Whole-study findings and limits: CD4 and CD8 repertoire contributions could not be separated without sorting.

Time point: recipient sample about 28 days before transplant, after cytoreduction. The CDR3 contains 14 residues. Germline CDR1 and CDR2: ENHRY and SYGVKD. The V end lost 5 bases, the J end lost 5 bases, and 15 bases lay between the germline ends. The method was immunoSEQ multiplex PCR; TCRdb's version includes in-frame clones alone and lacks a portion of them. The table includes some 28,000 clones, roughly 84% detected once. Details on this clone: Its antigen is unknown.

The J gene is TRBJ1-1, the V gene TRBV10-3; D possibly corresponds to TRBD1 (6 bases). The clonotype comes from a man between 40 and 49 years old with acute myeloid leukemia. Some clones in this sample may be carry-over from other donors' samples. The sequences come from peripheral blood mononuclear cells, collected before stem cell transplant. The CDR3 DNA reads TGTGCCATCAGTAGGAGGGACATGATAACTGAAGCTTTCTTT. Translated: CAISRRDMITEAFF.